A single T cell receptor beta chain is shown here with its context. Its target is not known. This specimen comes from a study of cytomegalovirus exposure and HLA in healthy donors. Study as a whole: Caucasian-associated ancestry cluster membership applied to 75% to 85% of around 400 genotyped donors. Overall study results and limits: Earlier analysis yielded a pattern in which most TCR beta V segments were productive about 90% or about 30% of the time.

Trimming left V 2 bases short and J 1 base short, with 8 bases between. The CDR3 consists of 15 residues. Germline CDR1 reads MNHEY; CDR2 reads SMNVEV (reference sequence). The study ran its PCR with 60 Vbeta and 13 Jbeta primers. Original handling: A later analysis tallied tens of millions of unique TCR beta chains, around 9.9 million of them shared. The data were produced by immunoSEQ multiplex PCR, yet TCRdb's version contains in-frame clones alone and is incomplete. That table is the source of V, J and clone size, and D and trimming were worked out from the DNA. The sample shows 200,000 or so clones, over 75% of them seen only once.

Sequenced: PBMCs. V and J are TRBV27 and TRBJ2-2; the D is unclear. The source of this sequence is a boy younger than 10 in good health and CMV-seronegative. The CDR3 bases are TGTGCCAGCAGTTTAAGTCTAGGGAACACCGGGGAGCTGTTTTTT. Protein: CASSLSLGNTGELFF.